This TCR beta chain derives from a study of blood T cell repertoires in COVID-19. Study summary: The United States, Italy and Spain supplied acute and convalescent COVID-19 samples. PBMCs, B-cell-depleted T cells, or T cells provided the cDNA or gDNA that made up the material.

Germline values: CDR1 KGHDR, CDR2 SFDVKD. Trimming took 3 bases from V and 5 from J, leaving 11 bases between them. The CDR3 covers 14 residues. Original analysis: Reference gene primer amplification yielded estimated nucleated cell counts. Method: immunoSEQ multiplex PCR; TCRdb's copy keeps in-frame clones and lacks some. V and J calls and clone size follow that table, whereas D and trimming were derived from the DNA. The sample consists of about 190,000 clones, roughly four fifths of them appearing once. This clone was counted only a few times. This TCR was sampled from a man aged 50 to 59 who had recovered from COVID-19. The rearrangement uses TRBV24-1 and TRBJ2-3; D is perhaps TRBD2 (5 bases). The specimen sequenced was peripheral blood. In nucleotides, the CDR3 is TGTGCCACCAGTGATCGCCTCAGCGGAGATACGCAGTATTTT. Encoded protein: CATSDRLSGDTQYF.